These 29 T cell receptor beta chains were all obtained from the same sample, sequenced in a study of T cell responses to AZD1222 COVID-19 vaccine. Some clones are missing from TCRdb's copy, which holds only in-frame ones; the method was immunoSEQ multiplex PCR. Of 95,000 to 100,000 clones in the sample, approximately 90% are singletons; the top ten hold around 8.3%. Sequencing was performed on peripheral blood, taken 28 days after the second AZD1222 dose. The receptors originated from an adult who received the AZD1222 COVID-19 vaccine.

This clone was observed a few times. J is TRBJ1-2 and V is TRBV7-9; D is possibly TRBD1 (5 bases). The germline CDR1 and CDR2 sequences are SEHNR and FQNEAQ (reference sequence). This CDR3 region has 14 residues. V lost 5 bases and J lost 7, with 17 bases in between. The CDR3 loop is CASSPSGGRVGYTF. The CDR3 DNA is TGTGCCAGCAGCCCCTCTGGGGGTCGAGTTGGCTACACCTTC. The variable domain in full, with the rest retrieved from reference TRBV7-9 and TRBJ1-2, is DTGVSQNPRHKITKRGQNVTFRCDPISEHNRLYWYRQTLGQGPEFLTYFQNEAQLEKSRLLSDRFSAERPKGSFSTLEIQRTEQGDSAMYLCASSPSGGRVGYTFGSGTRLTVV.

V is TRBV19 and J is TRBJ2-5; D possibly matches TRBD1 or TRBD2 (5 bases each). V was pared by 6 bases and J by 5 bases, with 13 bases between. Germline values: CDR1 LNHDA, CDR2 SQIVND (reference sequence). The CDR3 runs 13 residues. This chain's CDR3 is CASRGTPLETQYF. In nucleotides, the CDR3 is TGTGCCAGTAGAGGGACCCCCCTGGAGACCCAGTACTTC.

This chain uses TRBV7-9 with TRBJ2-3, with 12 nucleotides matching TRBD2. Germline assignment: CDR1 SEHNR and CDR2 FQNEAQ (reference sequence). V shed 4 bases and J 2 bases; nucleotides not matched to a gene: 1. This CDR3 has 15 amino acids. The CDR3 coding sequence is TGTGCCAGCAGCTCTAGCGGGAGGGCCACAGATACGCAGTATTTT. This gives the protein CASSSSGRATDTQYF.

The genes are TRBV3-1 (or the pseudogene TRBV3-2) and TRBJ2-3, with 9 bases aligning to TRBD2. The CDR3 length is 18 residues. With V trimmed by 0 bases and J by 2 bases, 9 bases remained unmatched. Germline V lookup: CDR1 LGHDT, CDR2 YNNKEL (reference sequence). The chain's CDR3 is CASSQDLSAGGYTDTQYF. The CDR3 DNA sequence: TGTGCCAGCAGCCAAGATCTCTCAGCGGGAGGATACACAGATACGCAGTATTTT.

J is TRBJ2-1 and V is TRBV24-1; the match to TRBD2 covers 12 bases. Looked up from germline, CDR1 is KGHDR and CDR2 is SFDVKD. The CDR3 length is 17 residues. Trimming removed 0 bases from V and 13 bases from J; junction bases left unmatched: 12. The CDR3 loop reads CATSDLPLAGGRLTQFF. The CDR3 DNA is TGTGCCACCAGTGATTTGCCACTAGCGGGAGGTCGCCTGACTCAGTTCTTC.

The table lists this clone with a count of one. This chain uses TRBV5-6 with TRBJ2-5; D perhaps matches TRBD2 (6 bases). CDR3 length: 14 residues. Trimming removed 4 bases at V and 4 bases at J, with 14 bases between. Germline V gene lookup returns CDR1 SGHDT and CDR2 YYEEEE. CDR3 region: CASSPFGRGETQYF. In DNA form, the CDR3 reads TGTGCCAGCAGCCCATTCGGGCGGGGAGAGACCCAGTACTTC.

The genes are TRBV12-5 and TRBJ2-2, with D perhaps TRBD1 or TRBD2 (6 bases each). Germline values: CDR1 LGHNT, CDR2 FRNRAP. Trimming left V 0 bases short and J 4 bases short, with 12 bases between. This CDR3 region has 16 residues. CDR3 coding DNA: TGTGCTAGTGGTTTGGTAGTAGGGGGGCGCACCGGGGAGCTGTTTTTT. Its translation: CASGLVVGGRTGELFF.

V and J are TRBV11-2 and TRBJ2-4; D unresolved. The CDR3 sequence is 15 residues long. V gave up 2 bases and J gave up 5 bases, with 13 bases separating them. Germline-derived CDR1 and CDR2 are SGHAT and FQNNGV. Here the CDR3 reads CASSLTGSKENIQYF. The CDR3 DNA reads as TGTGCCAGCAGCTTAACGGGCAGTAAAGAAAACATTCAGTACTTC.

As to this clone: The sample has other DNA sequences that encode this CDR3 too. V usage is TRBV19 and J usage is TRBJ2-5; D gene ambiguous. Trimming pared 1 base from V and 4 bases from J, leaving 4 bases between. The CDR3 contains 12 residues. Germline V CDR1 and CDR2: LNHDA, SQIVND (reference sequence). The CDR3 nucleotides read TGTGCCAGTAGTATAGGAGGAGAGACCCAGTACTTC. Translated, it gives CASSIGGETQYF.

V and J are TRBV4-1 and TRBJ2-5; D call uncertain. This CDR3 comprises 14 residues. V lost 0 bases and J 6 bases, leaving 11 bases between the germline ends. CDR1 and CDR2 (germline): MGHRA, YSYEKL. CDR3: CASSQEDFAKTQYF. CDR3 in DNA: TGCGCCAGCAGCCAAGAAGACTTCGCGAAGACCCAGTACTTC.

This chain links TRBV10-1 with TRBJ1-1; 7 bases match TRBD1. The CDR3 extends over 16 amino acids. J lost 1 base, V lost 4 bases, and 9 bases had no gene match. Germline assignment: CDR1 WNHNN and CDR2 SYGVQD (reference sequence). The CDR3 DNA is TGCGCCAGCAGTGGTACCAGGGGGGGCCCGAACACTGAAGCTTTCTTT. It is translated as CASSGTRGGPNTEAFF.

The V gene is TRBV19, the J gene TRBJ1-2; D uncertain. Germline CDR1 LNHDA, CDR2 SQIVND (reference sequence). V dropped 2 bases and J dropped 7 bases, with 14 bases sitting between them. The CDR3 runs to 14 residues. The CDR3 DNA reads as TGTGCCAGTAGTATATCGGGCAGGAGCCTTGGCTACACCTTC. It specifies CASSISGRSLGYTF.

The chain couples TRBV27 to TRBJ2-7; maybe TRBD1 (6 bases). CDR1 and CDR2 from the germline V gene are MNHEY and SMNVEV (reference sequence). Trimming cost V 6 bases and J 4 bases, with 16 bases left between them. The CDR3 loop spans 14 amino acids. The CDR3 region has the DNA TGTGCCAGCAGGCCACAGGGATATAGGTACGAGCAGTACTTC. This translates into CASRPQGYRYEQYF.

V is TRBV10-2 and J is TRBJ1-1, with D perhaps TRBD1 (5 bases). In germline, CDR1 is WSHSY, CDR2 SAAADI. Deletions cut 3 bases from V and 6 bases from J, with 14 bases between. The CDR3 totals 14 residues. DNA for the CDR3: TGCGCCAGCAGTGACTCGCCCGGGACCGCTGAAGCTTTCTTT. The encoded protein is CASSDSPGTAEAFF.

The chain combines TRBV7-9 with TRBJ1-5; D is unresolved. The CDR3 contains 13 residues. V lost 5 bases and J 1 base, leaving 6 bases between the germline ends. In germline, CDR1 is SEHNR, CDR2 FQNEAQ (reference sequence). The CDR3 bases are TGTGCCAGCAGCCGAGGGAGCAATCAGCCCCAGCATTTT. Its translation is CASSRGSNQPQHF.

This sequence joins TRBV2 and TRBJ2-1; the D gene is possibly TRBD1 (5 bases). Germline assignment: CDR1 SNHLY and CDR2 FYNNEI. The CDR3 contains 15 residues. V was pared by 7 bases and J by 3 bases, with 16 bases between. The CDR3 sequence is CASTGGAGLYNEQFF. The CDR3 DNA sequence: TGTGCCAGCACCGGTGGGGCAGGGCTCTACAATGAGCAGTTCTTC. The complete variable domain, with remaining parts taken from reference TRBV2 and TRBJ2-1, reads EPEVTQTPSHQVTQMGQEVILRCVPISNHLYFYWYRQILGQKVEFLVSFYNNEISEKSEIFDDQFSVERPDGSNFTLKIRSTKLEDSAMYFCASTGGAGLYNEQFFGPGTRLTVL.

CDR3 sequence (DNA): TGTGCCAGCAGTGGACTAGCGGGAGTAAATGAGCAGTTCTTC. Translation: CASSGLAGVNEQFF. The V call is TRBV2, the J call TRBJ2-1; 12 nucleotides align to TRBD2. V shed 4 bases, J shed 7 bases, and the junction held 2 bases outside the gene matches. The CDR3 has 14 amino acids. Germline CDR1 and CDR2: SNHLY and FYNNEI.

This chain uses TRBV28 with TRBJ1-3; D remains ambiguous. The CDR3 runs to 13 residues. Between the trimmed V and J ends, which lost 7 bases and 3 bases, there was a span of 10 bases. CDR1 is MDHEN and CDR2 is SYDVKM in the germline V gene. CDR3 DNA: TGTGCCAGCAACCCCCAGAATGGAAACACCATATATTTT. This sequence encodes CASNPQNGNTIYF.

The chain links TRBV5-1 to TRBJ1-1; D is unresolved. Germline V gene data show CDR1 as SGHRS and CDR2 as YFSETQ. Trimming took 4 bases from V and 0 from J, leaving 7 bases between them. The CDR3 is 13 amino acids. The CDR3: CASSLEMNTEAFF. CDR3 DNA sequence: TGCGCCAGCAGCCTGGAAATGAACACTGAAGCTTTCTTT.

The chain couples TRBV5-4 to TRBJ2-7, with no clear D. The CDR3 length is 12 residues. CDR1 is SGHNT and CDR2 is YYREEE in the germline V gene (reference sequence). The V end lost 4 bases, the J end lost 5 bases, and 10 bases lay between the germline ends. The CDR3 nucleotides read TGTGCCAGCAGCCGCGAGTACCACGAGCAGTACTTC. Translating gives CASSREYHEQYF.

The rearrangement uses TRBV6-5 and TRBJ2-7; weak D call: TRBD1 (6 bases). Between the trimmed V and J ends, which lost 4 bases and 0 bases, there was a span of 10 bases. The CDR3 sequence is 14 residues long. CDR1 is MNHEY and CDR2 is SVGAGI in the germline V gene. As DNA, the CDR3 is TGTGCCAGCAGTTCAACAGGGAGCTCCTACGAGCAGTACTTC. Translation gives CASSSTGSSYEQYF.

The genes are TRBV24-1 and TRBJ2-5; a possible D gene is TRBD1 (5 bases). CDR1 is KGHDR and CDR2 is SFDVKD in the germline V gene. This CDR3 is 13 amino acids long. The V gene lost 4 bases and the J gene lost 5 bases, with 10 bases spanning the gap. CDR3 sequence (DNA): TGTGCCACCAGTGAAGGGGCTCGGGAGACCCAGTACTTC. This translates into CATSEGARETQYF.

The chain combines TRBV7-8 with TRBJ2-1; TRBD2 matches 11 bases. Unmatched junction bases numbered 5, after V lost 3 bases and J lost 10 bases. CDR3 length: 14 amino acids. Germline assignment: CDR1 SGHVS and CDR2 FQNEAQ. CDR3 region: CASSLGLAVVEQFF. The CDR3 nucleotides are TGTGCCAGCAGCTTGGGACTAGCGGTCGTAGAGCAGTTCTTC.

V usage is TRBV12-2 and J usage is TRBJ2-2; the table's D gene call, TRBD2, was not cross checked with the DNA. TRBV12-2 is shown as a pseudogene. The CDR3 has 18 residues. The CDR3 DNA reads TGTGCAAGTCGGATTCGGGACTACGGTCGGTTCAACACCGGGGAGCTGTTTTTT. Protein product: CASRIRDYGRFNTGELFF.

DNA of the CDR3: TGCGCCAGCAGCCAAGATGGCGTCCCGACGGGTGAGCAGTTCTTC. Its translation is CASSQDGVPTGEQFF. The chain uses TRBV4-3 and TRBJ2-1; D ambiguous. The CDR3 consists of 15 residues. Trimming stripped 0 bases from V and 9 bases from J, with 15 bases between. The germline V gene encodes CDR1 LGHNA and CDR2 YSLEER.

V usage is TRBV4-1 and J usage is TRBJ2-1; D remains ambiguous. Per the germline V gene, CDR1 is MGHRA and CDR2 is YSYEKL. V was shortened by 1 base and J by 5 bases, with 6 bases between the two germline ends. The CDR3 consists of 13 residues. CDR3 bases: TGCGCCAGCAGCCAAGCGCTGAACAATGAGCAGTTCTTC. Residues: CASSQALNNEQFF.

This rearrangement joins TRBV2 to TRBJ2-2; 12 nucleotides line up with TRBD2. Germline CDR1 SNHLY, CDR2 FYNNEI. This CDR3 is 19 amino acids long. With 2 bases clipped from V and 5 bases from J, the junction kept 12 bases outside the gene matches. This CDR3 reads CASSEKGLAGGLKTGELFF. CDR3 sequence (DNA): TGTGCCAGCAGTGAAAAAGGGCTAGCGGGAGGGCTAAAGACCGGGGAGCTGTTTTTT.

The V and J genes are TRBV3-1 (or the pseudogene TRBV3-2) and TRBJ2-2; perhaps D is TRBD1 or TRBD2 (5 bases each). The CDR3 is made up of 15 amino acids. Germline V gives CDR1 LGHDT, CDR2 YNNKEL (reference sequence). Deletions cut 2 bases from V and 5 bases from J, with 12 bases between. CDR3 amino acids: CASSQRRGETGELFF. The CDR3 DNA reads TGTGCCAGCAGCCAAAGACGAGGGGAGACCGGGGAGCTGTTTTTT.

CDR3 bases: TGTGCCAGCTCACCATATTTGACAGTACAAGAGACCCAGTACTTC. This codes for CASSPYLTVQETQYF. The chain has TRBV18 and TRBJ2-5; a possible D gene is TRBD1 (5 bases). The germline gives CDR1 KGHSH, CDR2 LQKENI. This CDR3 region has 15 residues. Deletions cut 2 bases from V and 2 bases from J, with 12 bases between.